The 16 T cell receptor beta chains reported below all come from one sample, sequenced in a study of CD8+ T cells in alopecia areata (dated by TCRdb to the late 2010s). The protocol used for the library was the immunoSEQ multiplex PCR assay. RNA was extracted from all samples and reverse transcribed into cDNA, which served as template for TCR sequencing. The table was pulled from immuneACCESS by TCRdb, which kept in-frame rearrangements only. Such tables lose some clones; where checked, under half of the loss comes from unresolved V genes, and the rest has no known cause. This sample gives about 100,000 clones in total; around 83% of them show up just once. The ten largest clones represent 20% to 25% of the sample. This sample's time point label indicates: about 5 months on oral tofacitinib. The treatment or condition label here, explained by the study, means: oral pan-JAK inhibitor, 5-10 mg twice daily.

The source was CD8+ T cells sorted from blood, collected at week 24, from a patient treated with tofacitinib. These receptors were taken from a human donor with alopecia areata.

The chain is built from TRBV10-3 and TRBJ2-7; 8 nucleotides agree with TRBD1. CDR1 is ENHRY, CDR2 SYGVKD, per germline. The CDR3 extends over 12 amino acids. Unmatched junction bases numbered 4, after V lost 6 bases and J lost 6 bases. DNA of the CDR3: TGTGCCATCAGCGGACAGGGCTTCGAGCAGTACTTC. Its translation is CAISGQGFEQYF.

In DNA form, the CDR3 reads TGTGCCAGCAGCTTGCTGGTGACTAGCGGGGACTTTGAGCAGTTCTTC. It encodes CASSLLVTSGDFEQFF. The V call is TRBV11-2, the J call TRBJ2-1, with 11 nucleotides matching TRBD2. Trimming at V came to 3 bases and at J to 9 bases, leaving 10 bases not matched to a gene. The germline CDR1 and CDR2 sequences are SGHAT and FQNNGV. The CDR3 loop spans 16 amino acids.

To note about this clone: Its ends do not fully match the called genes, so a read error is possible. The chain is built from TRBV6-5 and TRBJ2-6; no clear D gene. Germline CDR1 and CDR2: MNHEY and SVGAGI. The CDR3 sequence is 11 residues long. The CDR3 DNA follows: TGTGCCAGCAGTTACGAGCGAGTTCCGGCTTTC. Translation gives CASSYERVPAF.

This clone appeared once. The chain links TRBV9 to TRBJ1-2, with 7 bases matching TRBD1. Germline loops: CDR1 SGDLS, CDR2 YYNGEE. The CDR3 contains 16 residues. V lost 2 bases to trimming and J lost 4 bases; unmatched junction nucleotides: 11. The CDR3 is CASSVTDRESFYGYTF. Here the CDR3 DNA reads TGTGCCAGCAGCGTTACCGACAGGGAAAGCTTCTATGGCTACACCTTC.

This clone has only a few counts. This chain connects TRBV6-1 to TRBJ1-1, with a possible D match to TRBD1 (5 bases). Germline CDR1 reads MNHNS; CDR2 reads SASEGT. Trimming cost V 2 bases and J 3 bases, with 16 bases left between them. CDR3 length: 16 amino acids. This chain's CDR3 is CASSEWWEGSDTEAFF. The CDR3 region has the DNA TGTGCCAGCAGTGAATGGTGGGAGGGGTCGGACACTGAAGCTTTCTTT.

The chain carries TRBV12-5 and TRBJ2-1; possibly TRBD1 or TRBD2 for D (5 bases each). The CDR3 loop spans 15 amino acids. Trimming stripped 1 base from V and 4 bases from J, with 11 bases between. In germline, CDR1 is LGHNT, CDR2 FRNRAP. CDR3 loop: CASGLEPGLYNEQFF. The DNA for the CDR3 is TGTGCTAGTGGTTTGGAACCGGGGCTATACAATGAGCAGTTCTTC.

The chain recombines TRBV7-9 with TRBJ2-7; weak D call: TRBD2 (5 bases). Deletions cut 7 bases from V and 2 bases from J, with 18 bases between. Germline CDR1 reads SEHNR; CDR2 reads FQNEAQ (reference sequence). The CDR3 runs to 15 residues. The CDR3 sequence is CASTSLASPTYEQYF. The CDR3, as DNA: TGTGCCAGCACCTCCCTAGCCAGCCCCACCTACGAGCAGTACTTC.

This clone was seen more than once but under ten times. The V and J genes are TRBV7-9 and TRBJ2-7, with D perhaps assigned TRBD1 or TRBD2 (5 bases each). V was pared by 0 bases and J by 2 bases, with 11 bases between. The CDR3 consists of 15 residues. The germline V gene encodes CDR1 SEHNR and CDR2 FQNEAQ (reference sequence). CDR3 nucleotides: TGTGCCAGCAGCTTAGCGGGGGAACAGCCCTACGAGCAGTACTTC. Its protein is CASSLAGEQPYEQYF.

This clone was counted only a few times. This chain joins TRBV5-4 and TRBJ2-3; D is unresolved. The CDR3 length is 13 residues. The germline CDR1 and CDR2 sequences are SGHNT and YYREEE (reference sequence). The ends were cut back, 1 base at V and 3 bases at J, with 6 bases in the middle. CDR3 protein: CASSLPPTDTQYF. Written as DNA, the CDR3 is TGTGCCAGCAGCTTGCCCCCAACAGATACGCAGTATTTT. Looking up the rest from reference TRBV5-4 and TRBJ2-3 gives the full variable domain: ETGVTQSPTHLIKTRGQQVTLRCSSQSGHNTVSWYQQALGQGPQFIFQYYREEENGRGNFPPRFSGLQFPNYSSELNVNALELDDSALYLCASSLPPTDTQYFGPGTRLTVL.

This chain joins TRBV27 and TRBJ2-5, with 8 bases that match TRBD2. V trimming: 2 bases; J trimming: 5 bases; junction bases outside the gene matches: 13. The CDR3 covers 17 residues. CDR1 and CDR2 (germline): MNHEY, SMNVEV (reference sequence). Here the CDR3 reads CASSLRSGGPAGETQYF. CDR3 DNA sequence: TGTGCCAGCAGTTTAAGAAGCGGGGGACCCGCGGGGGAGACCCAGTACTTC.

This clone showed up many times. V is TRBV19 and J is TRBJ1-1; 8 bases agree with TRBD1. Germline values: CDR1 LNHDA, CDR2 SQIVND (reference sequence). V was pared by 3 bases and J by 4 bases, with 1 base of the junction left unmatched. The CDR3 covers 13 residues. CDR3 sequence: CASSIGTGTEAFF. In DNA, the CDR3 is TGTGCCAGTAGTATCGGGACAGGCACTGAAGCTTTCTTT.

The V gene is TRBV29-1, the J gene TRBJ2-1, with TRBD1 as a possible D gene (5 bases). The CDR3 is made up of 14 amino acids. V was clipped by 3 bases and J by 5 bases, with 14 bases between them. Per germline, CDR1 SQVTM and CDR2 ANQGSEA. Here the CDR3 DNA reads TGCAGCGTTGACGTCCTAGGGGCCCACAATGAGCAGTTCTTC. Translated, it gives CSVDVLGAHNEQFF.

The J gene is TRBJ2-7, the V gene TRBV19; 12 bases map to TRBD1. Unmatched junction bases numbered 3, after V lost 7 bases and J lost 2 bases. Germline CDR1 and CDR2: LNHDA and SQIVND (reference sequence). There are 14 residues in the CDR3. This chain's CDR3 is CASMGQGAAYEQYF. CDR3 in DNA: TGTGCCAGTATGGGACAGGGGGCGGCCTACGAGCAGTACTTC.

This rearrangement joins TRBV21-1 to TRBJ2-5. TRBV21-1 is recorded as a pseudogene. This CDR3 contains 14 residues. The CDR3, as DNA: TGTGCCAGCAGCAAAGGGGATAAGAAAGAGACCCAGTACTTC. It yields the protein CASSKGDKKETQYF.

The rearrangement links TRBV27 to TRBJ2-3; the match to TRBD2 covers 12 bases. Germline CDR1 MNHEY, CDR2 SMNVEV (reference sequence). V shed 0 bases, J shed 2 bases, and the junction held 6 bases outside the gene matches. This CDR3 is 18 amino acids long. The CDR3 nucleotides are TGTGCCAGCAGTTTATCGGAGGCTAGCGGGGGGGCCACAGATACGCAGTATTTT. It yields the protein CASSLSEASGGATDTQYF.

The V call is TRBV7-8, the J call TRBJ2-3; D may be TRBD1 or TRBD2 (5 bases each). Trimming cost V 4 bases and J 2 bases, with 16 bases left between them. The CDR3 totals 16 residues. Germline V lookup: CDR1 SGHVS, CDR2 FQNEAQ. CDR3 sequence: CASSSQDPGLTDTQYF. CDR3 in DNA: TGTGCCAGCAGCTCCCAAGATCCGGGGCTCACAGATACGCAGTATTTT. Filled out from reference TRBV7-8 and TRBJ2-3, the complete variable domain reads GAGVSQSPRYKVAKRGQDVALRCDPISGHVSLFWYQQALGQGPEFLTYFQNEAQLDKSGLPSDRFFAERPEGSVSTLKIQRTQQEDSAVYLCASSSQDPGLTDTQYFGPGTRLTVL.